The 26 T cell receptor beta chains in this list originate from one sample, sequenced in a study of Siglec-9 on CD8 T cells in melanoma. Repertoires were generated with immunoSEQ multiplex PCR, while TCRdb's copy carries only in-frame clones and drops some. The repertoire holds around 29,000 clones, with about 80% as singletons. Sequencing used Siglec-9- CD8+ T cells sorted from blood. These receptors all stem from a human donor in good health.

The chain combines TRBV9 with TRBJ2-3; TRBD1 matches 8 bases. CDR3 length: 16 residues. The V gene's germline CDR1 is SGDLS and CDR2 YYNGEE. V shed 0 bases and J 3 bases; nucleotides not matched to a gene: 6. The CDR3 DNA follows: TGTGCCAGCAGCGTAGCGAGACAGGGGAGTACAGATACGCAGTATTTT. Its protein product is CASSVARQGSTDTQYF.

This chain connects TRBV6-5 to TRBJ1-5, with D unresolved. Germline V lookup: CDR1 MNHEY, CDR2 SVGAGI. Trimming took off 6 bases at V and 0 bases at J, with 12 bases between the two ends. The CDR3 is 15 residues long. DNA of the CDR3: TGTGCCAGCAGCTTAACTCAATTTAGCAATCAGCCCCAGCATTTT. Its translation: CASSLTQFSNQPQHF.

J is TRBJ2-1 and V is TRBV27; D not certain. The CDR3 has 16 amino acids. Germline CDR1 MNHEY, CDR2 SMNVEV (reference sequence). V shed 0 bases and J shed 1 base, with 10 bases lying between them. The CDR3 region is CASSLSVVLSYNEQFF. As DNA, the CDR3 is TGTGCCAGCAGTTTATCTGTGGTTCTGTCCTACAATGAGCAGTTCTTC.

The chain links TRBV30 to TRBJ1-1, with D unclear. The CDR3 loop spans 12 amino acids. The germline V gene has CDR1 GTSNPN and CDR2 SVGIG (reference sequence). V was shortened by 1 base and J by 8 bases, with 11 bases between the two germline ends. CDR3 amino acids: CAWSAVVGEAFF. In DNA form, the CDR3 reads TGTGCCTGGAGTGCCGTCGTAGGGGAAGCTTTCTTT.

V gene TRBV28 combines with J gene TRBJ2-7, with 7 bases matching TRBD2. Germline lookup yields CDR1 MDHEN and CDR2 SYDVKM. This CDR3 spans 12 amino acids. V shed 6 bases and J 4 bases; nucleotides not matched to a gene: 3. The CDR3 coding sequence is TGTGCCAGCAGGTCCGGGGGGTACGAGCAGTACGTC. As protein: CASRSGGYEQYV.

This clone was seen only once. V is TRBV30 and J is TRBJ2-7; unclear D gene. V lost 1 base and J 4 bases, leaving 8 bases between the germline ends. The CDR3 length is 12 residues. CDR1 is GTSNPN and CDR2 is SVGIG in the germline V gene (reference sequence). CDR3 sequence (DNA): TGTGCCTGGAGTGGGGCCAATTACGAGCAGTACTTC. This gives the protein CAWSGANYEQYF.

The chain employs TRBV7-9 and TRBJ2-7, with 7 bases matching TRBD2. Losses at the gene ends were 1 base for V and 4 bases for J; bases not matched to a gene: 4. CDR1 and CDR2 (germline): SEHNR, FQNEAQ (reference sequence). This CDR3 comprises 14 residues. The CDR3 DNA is TGTGCCAGCAGCTTAGGGGGAGGGGCTTACGAGCAGTACTTC. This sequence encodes CASSLGGGAYEQYF.

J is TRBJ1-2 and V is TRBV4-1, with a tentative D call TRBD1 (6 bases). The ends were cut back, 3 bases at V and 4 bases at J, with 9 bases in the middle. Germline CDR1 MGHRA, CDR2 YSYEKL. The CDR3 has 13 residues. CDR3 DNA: TGCGCCAGCAGCCAGAGCAGGGGCTATGGCTACACCTTC. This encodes CASSQSRGYGYTF.

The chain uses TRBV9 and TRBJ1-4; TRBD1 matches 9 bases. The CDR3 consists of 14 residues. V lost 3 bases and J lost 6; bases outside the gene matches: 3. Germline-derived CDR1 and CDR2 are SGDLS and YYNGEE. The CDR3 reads CASSATGGDEKLFF. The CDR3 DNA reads TGTGCCAGCAGCGCCACAGGGGGCGATGAAAAACTGTTTTTT.

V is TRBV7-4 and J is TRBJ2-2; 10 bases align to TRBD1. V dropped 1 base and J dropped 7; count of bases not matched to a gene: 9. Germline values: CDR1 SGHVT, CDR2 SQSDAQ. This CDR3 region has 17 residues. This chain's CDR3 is CASSLGVRQGADGELFF. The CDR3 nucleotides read TGTGCCAGCAGCTTAGGCGTGAGACAGGGGGCCGACGGGGAGCTGTTTTTT.

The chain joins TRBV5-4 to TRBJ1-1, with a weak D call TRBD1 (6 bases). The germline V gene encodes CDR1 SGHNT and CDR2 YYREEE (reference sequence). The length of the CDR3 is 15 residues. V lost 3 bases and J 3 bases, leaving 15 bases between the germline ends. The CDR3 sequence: CASSWAGDWDTEAFF. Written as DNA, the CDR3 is TGTGCCAGCAGCTGGGCAGGGGATTGGGACACTGAAGCTTTCTTT.

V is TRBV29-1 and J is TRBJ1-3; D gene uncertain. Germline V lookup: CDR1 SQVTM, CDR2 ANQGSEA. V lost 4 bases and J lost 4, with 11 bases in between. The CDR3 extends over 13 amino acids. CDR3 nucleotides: TGCAGCGTTGTTCCCGATAACGGAAACACCATATATTTT. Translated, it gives CSVVPDNGNTIYF.

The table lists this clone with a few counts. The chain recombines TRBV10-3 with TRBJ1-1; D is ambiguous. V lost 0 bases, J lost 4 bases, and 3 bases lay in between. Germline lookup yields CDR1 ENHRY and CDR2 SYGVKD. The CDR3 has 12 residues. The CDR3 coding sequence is TGTGCCATCAGTGAGTCTGGCACTGAAGCTTTCTTT. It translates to CAISESGTEAFF.

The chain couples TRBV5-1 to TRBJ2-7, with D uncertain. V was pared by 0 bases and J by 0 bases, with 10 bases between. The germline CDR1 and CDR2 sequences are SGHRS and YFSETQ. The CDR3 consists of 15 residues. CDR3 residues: CASSLAPGSSYEQYF. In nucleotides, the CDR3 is TGCGCCAGCAGCTTGGCCCCAGGTAGCTCCTACGAGCAGTACTTC.

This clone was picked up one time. CDR3 protein: CASSYTPGEQYF. The CDR3 nucleotides read TGTGCCAGCAGTTATACCCCGGGGGAGCAGTACTTC. V usage is TRBV28 and J usage is TRBJ2-7; a weak D match, TRBD2 (5 bases). The CDR3 runs 12 residues. Looked up from germline, CDR1 is MDHEN and CDR2 is SYDVKM. V lost 4 bases to trimming and J lost 7 bases, with 11 bases between them.

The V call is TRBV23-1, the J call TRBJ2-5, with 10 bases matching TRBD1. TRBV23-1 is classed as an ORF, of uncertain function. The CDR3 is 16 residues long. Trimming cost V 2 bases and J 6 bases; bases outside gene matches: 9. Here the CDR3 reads CASSQAGQGKVKTQYF. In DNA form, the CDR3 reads TGCGCCAGCAGTCAAGCGGGACAGGGGAAGGTGAAGACCCAGTACTTC.

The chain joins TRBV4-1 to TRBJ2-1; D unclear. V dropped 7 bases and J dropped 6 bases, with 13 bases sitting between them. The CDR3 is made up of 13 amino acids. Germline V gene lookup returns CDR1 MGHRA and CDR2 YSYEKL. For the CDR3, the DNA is TGCGCCAGCAAACCAAGGGTCGGCAATGAGCAGTTCTTC. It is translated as CASKPRVGNEQFF.

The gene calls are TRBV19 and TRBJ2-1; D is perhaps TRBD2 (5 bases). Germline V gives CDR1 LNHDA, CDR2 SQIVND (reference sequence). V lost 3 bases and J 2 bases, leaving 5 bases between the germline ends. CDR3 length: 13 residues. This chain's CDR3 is CASSIGTYNEQFF. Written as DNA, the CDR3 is TGTGCCAGTAGTATCGGGACCTACAATGAGCAGTTCTTC.

CDR3 nucleotides: TGTGCCAGCAGTTTAACAGGGATCTACAATGAGCAGTTCTTC. Protein sequence: CASSLTGIYNEQFF. The genes are TRBV27 and TRBJ2-1; maybe TRBD1 (6 bases). This CDR3 has 14 amino acids. Germline lookup yields CDR1 MNHEY and CDR2 SMNVEV (reference sequence). V was shortened by 2 bases and J by 3 bases, with 8 bases between the two germline ends.

DNA of the CDR3: TGTGCCAGTAGTATTGGGACAGTCTACGAGCAGTACTTC. Protein product: CASSIGTVYEQYF. The rearrangement links TRBV19 to TRBJ2-7, with 7 bases aligning to TRBD1. The V and J ends lost 3 bases and 3 bases, in that order; junction bases with no gene match: 2. The CDR3 consists of 13 residues. CDR1 is LNHDA and CDR2 is SQIVND in the germline V gene (reference sequence). Variable domain in full (rest from reference TRBV19 and TRBJ2-7): DGGITQSPKYLFRKEGQNVTLSCEQNLNHDAMYWYRQDPGQGLRLIYYSQIVNDFQKGDIAEGYSVSREKKESFPLTVTSAQKNPTAFYLCASSIGTVYEQYFGPGTRLTVT.

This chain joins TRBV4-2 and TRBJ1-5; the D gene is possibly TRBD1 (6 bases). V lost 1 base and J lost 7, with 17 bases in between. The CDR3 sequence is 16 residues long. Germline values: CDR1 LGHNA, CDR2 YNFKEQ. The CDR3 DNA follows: TGTGCCAGCAGCCAAGTGGAGGGGGGTCCGTTGCAGCCCCAGCATTTT. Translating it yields CASSQVEGGPLQPQHF.

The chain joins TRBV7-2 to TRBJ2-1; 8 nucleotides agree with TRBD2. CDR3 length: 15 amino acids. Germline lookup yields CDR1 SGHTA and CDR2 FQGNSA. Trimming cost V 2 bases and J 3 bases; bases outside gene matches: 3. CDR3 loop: CASSLIAGLYNEQFF. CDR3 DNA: TGTGCCAGCAGCTTAATAGCGGGACTCTACAATGAGCAGTTCTTC.

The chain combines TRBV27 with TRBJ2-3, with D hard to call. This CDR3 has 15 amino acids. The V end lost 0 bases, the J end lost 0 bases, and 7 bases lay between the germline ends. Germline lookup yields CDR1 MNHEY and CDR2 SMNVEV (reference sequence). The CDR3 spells CASSLSRRSTDTQYF. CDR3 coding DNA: TGTGCCAGCAGTTTATCCCGTCGGAGCACAGATACGCAGTATTTT.

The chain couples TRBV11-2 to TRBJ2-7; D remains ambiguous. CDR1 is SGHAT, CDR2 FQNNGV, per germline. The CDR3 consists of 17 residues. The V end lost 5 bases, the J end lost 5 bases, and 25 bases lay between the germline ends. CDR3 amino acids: CASSVPPGRAELHEQYV. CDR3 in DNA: TGTGCCAGCAGCGTCCCCCCCGGTAGGGCTGAACTCCACGAGCAGTACGTC.

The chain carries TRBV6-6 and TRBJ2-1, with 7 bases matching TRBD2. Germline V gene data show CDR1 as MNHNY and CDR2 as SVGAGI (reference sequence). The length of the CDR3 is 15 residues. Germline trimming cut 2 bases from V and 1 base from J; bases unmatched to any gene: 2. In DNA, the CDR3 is TGTGCCAGCAGTTACGGGGGGGAATCCTACAATGAGCAGTTCTTC. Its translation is CASSYGGESYNEQFF.

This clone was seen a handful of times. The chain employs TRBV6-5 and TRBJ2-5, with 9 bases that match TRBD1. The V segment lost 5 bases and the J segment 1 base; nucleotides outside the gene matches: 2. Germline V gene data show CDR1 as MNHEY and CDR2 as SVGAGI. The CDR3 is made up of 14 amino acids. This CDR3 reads CASSGTGSQETQYF. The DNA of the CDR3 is TGTGCCAGCAGTGGGACAGGGTCCCAAGAGACCCAGTACTTC.